This T cell receptor beta chain was captured in a study of T cells in Graves' hyperthyroidism and ophthalmopathy. Overall study results and limits: Ophthalmopathy got predicted by the model a median 6.5 months before its onset. Most clonotypes expanded in thyroid above 0.001 were likewise present in blood.

The germline V gene has CDR1 SNHLY and CDR2 FYNNEI. The CDR3 runs to 17 residues. RNA transcripts served as the template for amplifying TCR beta CDR3 regions. TCR CDR3 underwent first-round RT-PCR with the HTBI primer set. TCRdb called the multiplex PCR reads again in MiXCR, with one record for every CDR3 protein. The repertoire holds more than 300,000 distinct CDR3 sequences, with about 14% as singletons. In regard to this clonotype: The antigen is not known. This may be a read error: a much more frequent sequence differs by one nucleotide.

Stable disease denoted Graves' hyperthyroidism without ophthalmopathy progression within 18 months. Hyperthyroidism had been newly diagnosed in patients aged 18 to 65, and its duration was under 2 months. Sequenced input: blood. The chain recombines TRBV2 with TRBJ2-1; D assignment may be TRBD1 or TRBD2 (10 bases each). The sequence was collected from a woman aged 60-70 years with Graves' hyperthyroidism. The CDR3 DNA is TGTGTCGGACAGGGGGGAGGTAGAGCGGGAGGGATAAATGAGCAGTTCTTC. Translating it yields CVGQGGGRAGGINEQFF.